This T cell receptor (beta chain) originates from a study of identical twins. With no exceptions, donors were healthy Caucasians. Template switching added a universal primer site, and cDNA bore unique molecular identifiers. Via MiXCR, TCRdb re-called the 5' RACE reads, giving one row per CDR3 protein. Here the sample spans some 630,000 distinct CDR3 sequences, just over 7% being singletons. The CDR3 covers 15 residues. Per germline, CDR1 LGHNT and CDR2 FRNRAP. V lost 1 base and J lost 9; bases outside the gene matches: 5. The same data also went into a second study, on yellow fever vaccine responses in identical twins.

The sequenced material came from PBMCs. The chain couples TRBV12-5 to TRBJ2-1; 11 nucleotides align to TRBD2. This TCR was sampled from a woman between 18 and 30 years old in good health. CDR3 nucleotides: TGTGCTAGTGGTTTGGGACTAGCGGGATTCGGTGAGCAGTTCTTC. Protein sequence: CASGLGLAGFGEQFF.